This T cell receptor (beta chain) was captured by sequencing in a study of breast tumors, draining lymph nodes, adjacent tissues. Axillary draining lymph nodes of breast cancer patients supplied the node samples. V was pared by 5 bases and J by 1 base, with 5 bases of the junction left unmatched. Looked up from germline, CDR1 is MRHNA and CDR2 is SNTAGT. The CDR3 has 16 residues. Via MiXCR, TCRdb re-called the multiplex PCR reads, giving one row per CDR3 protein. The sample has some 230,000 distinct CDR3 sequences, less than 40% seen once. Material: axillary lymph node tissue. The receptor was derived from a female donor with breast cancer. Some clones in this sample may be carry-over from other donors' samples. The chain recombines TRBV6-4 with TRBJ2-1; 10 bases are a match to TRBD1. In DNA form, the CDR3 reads TGTGCCAGCAGTCAATTGGACAGGGGGTCCTACAATGAGCAGTTCTTC. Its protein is CASSQLDRGSYNEQFF.